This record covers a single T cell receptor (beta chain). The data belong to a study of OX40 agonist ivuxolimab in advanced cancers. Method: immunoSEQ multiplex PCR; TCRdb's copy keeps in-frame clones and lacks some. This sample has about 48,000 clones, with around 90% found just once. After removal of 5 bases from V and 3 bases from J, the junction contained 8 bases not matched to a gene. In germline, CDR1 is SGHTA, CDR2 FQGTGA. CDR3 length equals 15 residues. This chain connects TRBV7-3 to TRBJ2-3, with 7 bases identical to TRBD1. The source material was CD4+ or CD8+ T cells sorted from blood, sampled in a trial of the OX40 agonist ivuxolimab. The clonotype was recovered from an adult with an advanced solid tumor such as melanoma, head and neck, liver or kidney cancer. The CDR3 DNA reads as TGTGCCAGCAGCCCTATCTTGACAGGGACAGATACGCAGTATTTT. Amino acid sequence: CASSPILTGTDTQYF. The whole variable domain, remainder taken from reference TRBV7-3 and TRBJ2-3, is GAGVSQTPSNKVTEKGKYVELRCDPISGHTALYWYRQSLGQGPEFLIYFQGTGAADDSGLPNDRFFAVRPEGSVSTLKIQRTERGDSAVYLCASSPILTGTDTQYFGPGTRLTVL.